This T cell receptor (beta chain) was retrieved from a study of blood T cell repertoires in COVID-19. Study background: Samples came from the United States, Italy and Spain, spanning acute and convalescent COVID-19. The analysed material was cDNA or gDNA that came from T cells, B-cell-depleted T cells, or PBMCs.

This clone is a singleton in its sample. The germline V gene encodes CDR1 GTSNPN and CDR2 SVGIG (reference sequence). Trimming took off 2 bases at V and 9 bases at J, with 17 bases between the two ends. The length of the CDR3 is 14 residues. Methods used by the authors: For nucleated cells, counts were estimated from reference gene primer amplification. The repertoire was sequenced with immunoSEQ multiplex PCR; TCRdb's copy has only in-frame clones and lacks some. That table gives V, J and clone size, and the DNA gave D and trimming. The sample includes 300,000 or so clones, approximately 89% of them seen just once.

The sequenced sample consisted of peripheral blood. This rearrangement joins TRBV30 to TRBJ2-4, with a possible D match to TRBD2 (5 bases). This TCR came from a woman in her 30s with COVID-19, enrolled during active disease. CDR3 sequence: CAWSTRDLGGIQYF. As DNA, the CDR3 is TGTGCCTGGAGTACCCGGGATCTTGGTGGCATTCAGTACTTC. Variable domain in full (rest from reference TRBV30 and TRBJ2-4): SQTIHQWPATLVQPVGSPLSLECTVEGTSNPNLYWYRQAAGRGLQLLFYSVGIGQISSEVPQNLSASRPQDRQFILSSKKLLLSDSGFYLCAWSTRDLGGIQYFGAGTRLSVL.